This T cell receptor (beta chain) was captured in a study of cytomegalovirus exposure and HLA in healthy donors. Turning to this clone: Antigen specificity is unknown.

PCR amplification relied on 60 Vbeta primers (plus 13 Jbeta primers). This table comes from immunoSEQ multiplex PCR, and its TCRdb copy is limited to in-frame clones, with some not included. This table has 150,000 or so clones, around 77% appearing once. Findings and limits, study-wide: It is likely that the observed cluster of highly shared sequence variants was a sequencing artifact. Through in vitro validation, a few CMV-associated chains were shown to be specific for CMV antigens. Segments of the TCR beta V type were, in most cases, productive about 87% or about 30% of the time in an earlier analysis. Reportedly, a later analysis found an Asian-associated ancestry cluster had fewer N-insertions than the roughly 700-donor mean.

The source material was PBMCs. The receptor was derived from a male donor in good health and CMV-seropositive.

The CDR3 reads CASSHNSGGAGNEQFF. The CDR3 DNA is TGTGCCAGCAGCCACAATAGCGGGGGGGCAGGCAATGAGCAGTTCTTC. V gene TRBV4-2 combines with J gene TRBJ2-1; the match to TRBD2 covers 11 bases. Trimming removed 3 bases from V and 6 bases from J; junction bases left unmatched: 7. Germline V gene data show CDR1 as LGHNA and CDR2 as YNFKEQ. There are 16 residues in the CDR3.